Sequencing of this T cell receptor beta chain was carried out in a study of cytomegalovirus exposure and HLA in healthy donors. V was pared by 2 bases and J by 4 bases, with 7 bases of the junction left unmatched. CDR3 length: 16 residues. CDR1 is MNHEY, CDR2 SVGAGI, per germline. Study-wide points: The HLA-A and HLA-B alleles of most subjects were reportedly predicted accurately from TCR beta sequences. Looking again later, the authors saw that most CMV-associated TCR beta chains seemed HLA-restricted.

As regards this clone: Antigen specificity is unknown.

It was with 60 Vbeta and 13 Jbeta primers that the PCR ran. Profiled with immunoSEQ multiplex PCR; TCRdb holds only in-frame clones, not every one. The table lists hundreds of thousands of clones, almost 80% of them singletons. The clonotype originates from a man between 18 and 29 years old in good health and CMV-seronegative. The V gene is TRBV6-5, the J gene TRBJ1-1; the match to TRBD1 covers 10 bases. The material sequenced was PBMCs. The CDR3 region is CASSYGPGQGSTEAFF. The CDR3 nucleotides are TGTGCCAGCAGTTACGGCCCGGGACAGGGGAGCACTGAAGCTTTCTTT.